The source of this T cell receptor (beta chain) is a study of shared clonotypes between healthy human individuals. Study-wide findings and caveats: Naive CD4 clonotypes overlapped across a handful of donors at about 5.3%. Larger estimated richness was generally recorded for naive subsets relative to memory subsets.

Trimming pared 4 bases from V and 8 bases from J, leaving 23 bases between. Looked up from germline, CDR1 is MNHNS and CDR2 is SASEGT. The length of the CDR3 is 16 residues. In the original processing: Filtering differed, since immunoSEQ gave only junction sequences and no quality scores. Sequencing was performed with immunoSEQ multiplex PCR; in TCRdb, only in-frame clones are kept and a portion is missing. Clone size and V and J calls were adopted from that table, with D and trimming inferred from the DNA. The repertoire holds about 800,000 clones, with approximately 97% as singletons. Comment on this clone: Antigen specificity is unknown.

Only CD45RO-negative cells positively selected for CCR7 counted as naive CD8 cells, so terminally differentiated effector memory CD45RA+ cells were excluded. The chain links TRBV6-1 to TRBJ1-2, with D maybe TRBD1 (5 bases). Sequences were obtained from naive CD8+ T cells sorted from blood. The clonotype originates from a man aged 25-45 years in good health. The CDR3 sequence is CASSAGDALHYRGYTF. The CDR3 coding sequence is TGTGCCAGCAGTGCGGGGGACGCTCTACACTACAGGGGCTACACCTTC.